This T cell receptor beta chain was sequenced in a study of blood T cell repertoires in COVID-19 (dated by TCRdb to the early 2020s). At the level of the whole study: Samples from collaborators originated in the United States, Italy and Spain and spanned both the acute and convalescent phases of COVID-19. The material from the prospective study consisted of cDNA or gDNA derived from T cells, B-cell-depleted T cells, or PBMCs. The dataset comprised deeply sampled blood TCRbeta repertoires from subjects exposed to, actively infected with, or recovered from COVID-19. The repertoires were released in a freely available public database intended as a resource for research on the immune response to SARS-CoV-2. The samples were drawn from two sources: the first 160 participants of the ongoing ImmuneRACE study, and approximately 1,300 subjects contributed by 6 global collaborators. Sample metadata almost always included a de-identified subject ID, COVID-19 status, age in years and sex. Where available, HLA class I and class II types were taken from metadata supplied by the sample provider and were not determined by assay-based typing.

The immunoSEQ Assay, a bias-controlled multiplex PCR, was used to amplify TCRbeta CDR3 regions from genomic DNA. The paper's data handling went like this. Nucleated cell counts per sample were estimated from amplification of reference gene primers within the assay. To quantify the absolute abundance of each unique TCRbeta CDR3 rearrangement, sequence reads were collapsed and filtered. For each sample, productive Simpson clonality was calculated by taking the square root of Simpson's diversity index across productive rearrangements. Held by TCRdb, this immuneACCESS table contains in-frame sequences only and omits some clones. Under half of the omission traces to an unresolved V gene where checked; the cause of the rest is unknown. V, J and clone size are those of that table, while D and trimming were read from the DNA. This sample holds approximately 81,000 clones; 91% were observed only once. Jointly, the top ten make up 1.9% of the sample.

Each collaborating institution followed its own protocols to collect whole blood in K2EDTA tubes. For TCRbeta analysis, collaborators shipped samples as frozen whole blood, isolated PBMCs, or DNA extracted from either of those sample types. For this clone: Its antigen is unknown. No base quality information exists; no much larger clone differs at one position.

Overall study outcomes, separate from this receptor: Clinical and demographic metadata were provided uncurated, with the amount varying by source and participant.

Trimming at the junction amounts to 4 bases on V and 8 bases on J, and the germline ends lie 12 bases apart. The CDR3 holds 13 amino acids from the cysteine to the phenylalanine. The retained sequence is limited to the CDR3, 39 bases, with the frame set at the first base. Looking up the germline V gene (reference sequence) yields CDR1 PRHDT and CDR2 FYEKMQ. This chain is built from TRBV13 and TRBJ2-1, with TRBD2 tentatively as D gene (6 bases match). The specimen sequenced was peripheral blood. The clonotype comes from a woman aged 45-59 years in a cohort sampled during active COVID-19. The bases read TGTGCCAGCAGCTCTGGGACTCTCTATGAGCAGTTCTTC. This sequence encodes CASSSGTLYEQFF.